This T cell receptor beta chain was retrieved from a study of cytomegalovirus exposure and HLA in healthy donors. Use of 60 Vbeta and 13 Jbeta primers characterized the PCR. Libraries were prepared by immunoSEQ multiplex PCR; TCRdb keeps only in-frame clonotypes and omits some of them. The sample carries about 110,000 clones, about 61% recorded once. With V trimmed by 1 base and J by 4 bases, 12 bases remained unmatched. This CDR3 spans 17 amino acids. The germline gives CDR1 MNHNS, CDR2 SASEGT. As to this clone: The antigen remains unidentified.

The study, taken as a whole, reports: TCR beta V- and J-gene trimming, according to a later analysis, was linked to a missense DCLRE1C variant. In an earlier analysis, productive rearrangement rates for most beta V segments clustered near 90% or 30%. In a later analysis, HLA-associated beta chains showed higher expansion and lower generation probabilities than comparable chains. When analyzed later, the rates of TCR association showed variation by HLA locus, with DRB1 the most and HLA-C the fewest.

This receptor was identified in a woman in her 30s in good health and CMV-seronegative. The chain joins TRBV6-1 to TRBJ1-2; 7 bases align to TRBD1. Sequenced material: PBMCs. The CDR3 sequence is CASSEDRRDSFVYGYTF. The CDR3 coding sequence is TGTGCCAGCAGTGAAGATAGGCGGGACAGCTTCGTCTATGGCTACACCTTC.